The entry below gives a single T cell receptor beta chain sequence along with its context. TCRdb re-called the 5' RACE reads, yielding one record per CDR3 amino acid sequence without DNA. Its listing shows about 550,000 distinct CDR3 sequences. The CDR3 totals 13 residues. CDR1 and CDR2 from the germline V gene are DFQATT and SNEGSKA (reference sequence). The data derive from a study of T cells expressing NK-cell markers. Study details: Seven HCMV-seropositive donors and one seronegative donor made up the eight sequenced donors.

The specimen sequenced was blood T cells: a sorted CD56 or NKG2C T cell subset, CD4+ or CD8+ T cells, or bulk PBMC T cells (not recorded which). The receptor's source is a young man in good health. The genes are TRBV20-1 and TRBJ2-5; TCRdb's D call, TRBD2, is unchecked because there is no DNA. The CDR3: CSATSTAGETQYF.